This T cell receptor beta chain was sequenced during a study of blood T cell repertoires in COVID-19. Study overall: Some COVID-19 samples were acute and others convalescent; all came from the United States, Italy and Spain. In each case, the material was cDNA or gDNA derived from T cells, B-cell-depleted T cells, or PBMCs.

Under the authors' procedure: Amplifying reference gene primers gave estimates of nucleated cell counts. Sequenced by immunoSEQ multiplex PCR; TCRdb stores in-frame clones only, minus some. V and J calls and clone size are as listed in that table; D and trimming were resolved from the DNA. This sample yields 200,000 to 250,000 clones, of which approximately 81% are seen a single time; about 3.8% belongs to the top ten. CDR1 and CDR2 from the germline V gene are SGHTA and FQGNSA. V was trimmed by 0 bases and J by 8 bases, leaving 16 bases between them. The CDR3 consists of 16 residues. V gene TRBV7-2 combines with J gene TRBJ1-4; D might be TRBD1 (5 bases). Sequencing used peripheral blood. The receptor was derived from a woman older than 75 with acute or convalescent COVID-19. CDR3 coding DNA: TGTGCCAGCAGCTTAGCGTCCGGGGGGGGTCGAGAAAAACTGTTTTTT. Translating it yields CASSLASGGGREKLFF. Supplemented by reference TRBV7-2 and TRBJ1-4, the full variable domain reads GAGVSQSPSNKVTEKGKDVELRCDPISGHTALYWYRQSLGQGLEFLIYFQGNSAPDKSGLPSDRFSAERTGGSVSTLTIQRTQQEDSAVYLCASSLASGGGREKLFFGSGTQLSVL.